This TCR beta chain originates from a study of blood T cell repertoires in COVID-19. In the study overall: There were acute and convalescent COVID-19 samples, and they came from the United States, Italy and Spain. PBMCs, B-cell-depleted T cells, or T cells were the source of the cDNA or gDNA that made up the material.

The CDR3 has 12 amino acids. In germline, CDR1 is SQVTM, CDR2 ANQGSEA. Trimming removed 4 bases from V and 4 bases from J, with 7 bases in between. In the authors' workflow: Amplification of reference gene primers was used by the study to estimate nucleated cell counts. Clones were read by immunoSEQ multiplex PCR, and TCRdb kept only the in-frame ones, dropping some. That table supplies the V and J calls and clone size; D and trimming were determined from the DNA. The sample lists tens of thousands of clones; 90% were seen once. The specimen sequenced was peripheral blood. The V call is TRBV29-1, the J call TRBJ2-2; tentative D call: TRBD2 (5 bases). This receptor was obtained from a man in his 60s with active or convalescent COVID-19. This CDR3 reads CSVGGSTGELFF. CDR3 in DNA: TGCAGCGTTGGAGGGAGCACCGGGGAGCTGTTTTTT.